This TCR beta chain was documented in a study of blood T cell repertoires in COVID-19. Study context: COVID-19 samples from acute and convalescent phases originated in the United States, Italy and Spain. In each case, the material was cDNA or gDNA derived from T cells, B-cell-depleted T cells, or PBMCs.

This clone was observed once. Original handling: The assay estimated nucleated cells by amplifying reference gene primers. TCRdb keeps only in-frame clones here, not all; method: immunoSEQ multiplex PCR. The D gene and trimming were derived from the DNA, and the V and J assignments and clone size from that table. The table records around 65,000 clones, roughly 80% of them present only once. The CDR3 has 15 amino acids. V shed 7 bases and J shed 7 bases, with 20 bases lying between them. In germline, CDR1 is ENHRY, CDR2 SYGVKD. The rearrangement uses TRBV10-3 and TRBJ1-3; D is unclear. Sequencing input: peripheral blood. This TCR was recovered from a man aged 55 to 69 with acute or convalescent COVID-19. CDR3 sequence (DNA): TGTGCCATCACTGCCCGCCTTGGATCAGGCAACACCATATATTTT. It translates to CAITARLGSGNTIYF.